Reported below is one T cell receptor beta chain. The data are from a study of T cell responses to AZD1222 COVID-19 vaccine. The CDR3 is 14 amino acids. Trimming took off 1 base at V and 2 bases at J, with 8 bases between the two ends. Per germline, CDR1 MGHRA and CDR2 YSYEKL. Measured with immunoSEQ multiplex PCR; TCRdb has only the in-frame clones, and not every one. The data contain more than 85,000 clones, 78% of them singletons. The rearrangement links TRBV4-1 to TRBJ2-5, with unresolved D. This material consisted of peripheral blood, taken on day 0 of AZD1222 vaccination. The receptor was isolated from an adult in good health. The CDR3 bases are TGCGCCAGCAGCCAAGCTGCCCTTCAAGAGACCCAGTACTTC. It specifies CASSQAALQETQYF.